The 18 T cell receptor beta chains below were found in one sample sequenced in a study of CD4 and CD8 cells across lung adenocarcinoma regions. A single record per CDR3 protein comes from TCRdb applying MiXCR to the PCR reads. This sample has roughly 10,000 distinct CDR3 sequences, with around 49% found just once. Sequencing used CD4+ T cells from the margin of a lung tumor. These receptors came from a male donor with lung adenocarcinoma. The CD4 and CD8 labels of this study may be unreliable.

The chain employs TRBV6-5 and TRBJ1-1, with 7 bases identical to TRBD1. The CDR3 is made up of 15 amino acids. Germline assignment: CDR1 MNHEY and CDR2 SVGAGI. J gave up 5 bases and V 1 base, and 7 bases lay outside the gene matches. CDR3 amino acids: CASSYYTGVGTEAFF. CDR3 sequence (DNA): TGTGCCAGCAGTTACTATACAGGGGTAGGGACTGAAGCTTTCTTT.

This clonotype was found many times. This may stem from a read error, because a much larger clone lies one nucleotide away. The genes are TRBV12-3 or TRBV12-4 and TRBJ2-5; D not certain. Trimming pared 3 bases from V and 4 bases from J, leaving 12 bases between. The CDR3 consists of 14 residues. The CDR3 DNA sequence: TGTGCCAGCAGTTTGGGCTGGAACCGAGAGACCCAGTACTTC. Translated, it gives CASSLGWNRETQYF.

The genes are TRBV9 and TRBJ2-7; no clear D. CDR3 length: 12 residues. Germline CDR1 is SGDLS and CDR2 is YYNGEE. V lost 3 bases and J lost 0, with 4 bases in between. The CDR3 DNA reads TGTGCCAGCAGCGGAGACTCCTACGAGCAGTACTTC. This codes for CASSGDSYEQYF.

This clonotype was counted ten times or more. The chain is built from TRBV7-8 and TRBJ2-1; TRBD2 matches at 13 bases. The CDR3 loop spans 16 amino acids. Germline-derived CDR1 and CDR2 are SGHVS and FQNEAQ. The ends lost 5 bases at V and 12 bases at J; junction bases unmatched: 13. Here the CDR3 DNA reads TGTGCCAGCAGCCCCCAGGGGGGGACTAGCGGGACGGCGCAGTTCTTC. This codes for CASSPQGGTSGTAQFF.

This clonotype has ten or more counts. This chain's CDR3 is CASSSDQGAYEQYF. In DNA, the CDR3 is TGTGCCAGCAGCTCAGATCAGGGGGCCTACGAGCAGTACTTC. The rearrangement joins TRBV7-2 to TRBJ2-7; 7 bases align to TRBD1. Germline values: CDR1 SGHTA, CDR2 FQGNSA. Trimming took 4 bases from V and 2 from J; bases not matched to a gene: 5. The CDR3 length is 14 residues.

This clonotype was picked up a small number of times. The chain is built from TRBV6-1 and TRBJ2-5; D not resolved. This CDR3 contains 15 residues. The V end lost 1 base, the J end lost 1 base, and 10 bases lay between the germline ends. Germline CDR1 is MNHNS and CDR2 is SASEGT. The CDR3 spells CASSEVRNGQETQYF. As DNA, the CDR3 is TGTGCCAGCAGTGAAGTAAGGAACGGCCAAGAGACCCAGTACTTC.

This clonotype has a handful of counts. CDR3 protein: CASSYGGTGVMKAFF. The CDR3 nucleotides read TGTGCCAGCAGTTACGGTGGGACAGGGGTAATGAAGGCTTTCTTT. This chain joins TRBV6-5 and TRBJ1-1; TRBD1 matches at 10 bases. After removal of 2 bases from V and 11 bases from J, the junction contained 11 bases not matched to a gene. The germline CDR1 and CDR2 sequences are MNHEY and SVGAGI. The CDR3 has 15 amino acids.

The chain links TRBV12-3 or TRBV12-4 to TRBJ2-1, with D perhaps TRBD1 or TRBD2 (5 bases each). Trimming shortened V by 8 bases and J by 5 bases, and 16 bases separated the two germline ends. The CDR3 contains 14 residues. CDR3 in DNA: TGTGCCAGCTGTAGGTGGGACCGAAACAATGAGCAGTTCTTC. This sequence encodes CASCRWDRNNEQFF.

The sample holds many counts of this clonotype. The J gene is TRBJ1-2, the V gene TRBV9, with 7 bases lining up with TRBD1. Germline CDR1 SGDLS, CDR2 YYNGEE. The CDR3 is 14 amino acids. Trimming cost V 4 bases and J 6 bases; bases outside gene matches: 9. The CDR3: CASSPRDSGHGYTF. The CDR3 DNA reads TGTGCCAGCAGCCCCCGGGACAGCGGGCATGGCTACACCTTC.

V gene TRBV6-1 combines with J gene TRBJ2-2; unclear D gene. CDR1 and CDR2 (germline): MNHNS, SASEGT. CDR3 length: 13 amino acids. V lost 8 bases and J lost 16, with 23 bases in between. CDR3 sequence (DNA): TGTGCCAGCCGAGATGCGAGCACCGATGCGCAGTTTTTT. This codes for CASRDASTDAQFF.

The chain's CDR3 is CARGRGTKNIQYF. The DNA of the CDR3 is TGTGCCAGGGGGCGGGGGACCAAAAACATTCAGTACTTC. This chain uses TRBV6-1 with TRBJ2-4; 7 positions match TRBD2. CDR3 length: 13 amino acids. J was trimmed by 2 bases and V by 9 bases; bases with no gene match: 4. Germline CDR1 MNHNS, CDR2 SASEGT.

This clonotype appeared a few times. V and J are TRBV5-1 and TRBJ2-7; 11 bases line up with TRBD2. The CDR3 totals 16 residues. Germline V gives CDR1 SGHRS, CDR2 YFSETQ. The V segment lost 2 bases and the J segment 3 bases; nucleotides outside the gene matches: 7. The CDR3 loop is CASSLTSGSLIYEQYF. For the CDR3, the DNA is TGCGCCAGCAGCTTAACTAGCGGGAGTTTGATCTACGAGCAGTACTTC.

The J gene is TRBJ1-2, the V gene TRBV7-9; D gene ambiguous. V was cut by 6 bases and J by 4 bases, with 9 bases left in between. This CDR3 has 12 amino acids. Germline CDR1 reads SEHNR; CDR2 reads FQNEAQ (reference sequence). Here the CDR3 reads CASSSVGYGYTF. CDR3 bases: TGTGCCAGCAGTTCGGTGGGCTATGGCTACACCTTC.

This clonotype was counted a few times. V usage is TRBV4-1 and J usage is TRBJ2-2, with 12 bases matching TRBD1. The J segment lost 6 bases and the V segment lost 4 bases, leaving 12 bases of the junction unmatched. The CDR3 extends over 18 amino acids. Germline V gives CDR1 MGHRA, CDR2 YSYEKL. The CDR3 reads CASSRPLGDRGLSGELFF. The CDR3 coding sequence is TGCGCCAGCAGCCGCCCGTTGGGGGACAGGGGGCTTTCCGGGGAGCTGTTTTTT.

This clonotype was counted only a few times. The gene calls are TRBV27 and TRBJ1-2; D call uncertain. Germline CDR1 is MNHEY and CDR2 is SMNVEV (reference sequence). With 2 bases removed from V and 2 bases from J, the gap between germline ends came to 9 bases. There are 14 residues in the CDR3. The DNA for the CDR3 is TGTGCCAGCAGTTTAGACCCCTTCAACTATGGCTACACCTTC. Its translation is CASSLDPFNYGYTF.

J is TRBJ2-5 and V is TRBV10-3; possibly TRBD2 for D (6 bases). The CDR3 runs 16 residues. Germline assignment: CDR1 ENHRY and CDR2 SYGVKD. V shed 10 bases and J shed 11 bases, with 32 bases lying between them. The CDR3 loop reads CASTGVGGRDQEIQYF. The CDR3 DNA follows: TGTGCCAGCACGGGAGTCGGAGGCCGAGACCAAGAGATTCAGTACTTC.

This chain links TRBV6-1 with TRBJ2-3, with 7 bases matching TRBD1. The tail of the sequence fits TRBJ2-7 better, so the J call may be wrong. Germline V CDR1 and CDR2: MNHNS, SASEGT. The CDR3 loop spans 16 amino acids. DNA for the CDR3: TGTGCCAGCAGTCCTAGGGGGCTGCGAGCCAAAGATACGCAGTACTTC. It codes for CASSPRGLRAKDTQYF.

The rearrangement joins TRBV6-1 to TRBJ2-5; 15 bases align to TRBD2. Germline CDR1 and CDR2: MNHNS and SASEGT. J gave up 4 bases and V 4 bases, and 1 base lay outside the gene matches. The CDR3 is made up of 15 amino acids. The CDR3: CASSGTSGGAETQYF. CDR3 coding DNA: TGTGCCAGCAGTGGGACTAGCGGGGGGGCAGAGACCCAGTACTTC.